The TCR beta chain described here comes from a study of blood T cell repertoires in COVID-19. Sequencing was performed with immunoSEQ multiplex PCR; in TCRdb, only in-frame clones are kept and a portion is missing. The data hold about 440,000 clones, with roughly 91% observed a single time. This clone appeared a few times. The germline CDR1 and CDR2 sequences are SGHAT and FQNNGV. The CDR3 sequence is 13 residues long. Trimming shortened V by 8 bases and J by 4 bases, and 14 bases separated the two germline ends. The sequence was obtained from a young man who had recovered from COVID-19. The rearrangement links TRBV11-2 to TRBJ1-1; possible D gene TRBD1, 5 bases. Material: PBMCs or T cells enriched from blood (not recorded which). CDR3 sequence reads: CASAHPGGTEAFF. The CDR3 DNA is TGTGCCAGCGCCCATCCCGGGGGCACTGAAGCTTTCTTT.